The T cell receptor (beta chain) described here comes from a study of cytomegalovirus exposure and HLA in healthy donors. The PCR employed 60 Vbeta primers together with 13 Jbeta primers. The assay was immunoSEQ multiplex PCR, and TCRdb's table has in-frame clones only and misses some. In all, the sample yields 150,000 or so clones. Of note for this clone: As yet, its antigen is unknown.

Study-level points and caveats: Later analysis indicated greater clonal expansion among HLA-associated TCR beta chains than among equally common other chains.

The CDR3 sequence is 15 residues long. Germline V lookup: CDR1 SGHDN, CDR2 FVKESK. V shed 5 bases, J shed 12 bases, and the junction held 12 bases outside the gene matches. The rearrangement uses TRBV14 and TRBJ2-1; 11 bases are shared with TRBD1. Sequencing input: PBMCs. The receptor comes from a woman between 40 and 55 years old in good health and CMV-seropositive. CDR3 residues: CASSWLRTGGGRQFF. CDR3 bases: TGTGCCAGCAGCTGGCTCCGGACAGGGGGCGGGAGGCAGTTCTTC. Looking up the rest from reference TRBV14 and TRBJ2-1 gives the full variable domain: EAGVTQFPSHSVIEKGQTVTLRCDPISGHDNLYWYRRVMGKEIKFLLHFVKESKQDESGMPNNRFLAERTGGTYSTLKVQPAELEDSGVYFCASSWLRTGGGRQFFGPGTRLTVL.